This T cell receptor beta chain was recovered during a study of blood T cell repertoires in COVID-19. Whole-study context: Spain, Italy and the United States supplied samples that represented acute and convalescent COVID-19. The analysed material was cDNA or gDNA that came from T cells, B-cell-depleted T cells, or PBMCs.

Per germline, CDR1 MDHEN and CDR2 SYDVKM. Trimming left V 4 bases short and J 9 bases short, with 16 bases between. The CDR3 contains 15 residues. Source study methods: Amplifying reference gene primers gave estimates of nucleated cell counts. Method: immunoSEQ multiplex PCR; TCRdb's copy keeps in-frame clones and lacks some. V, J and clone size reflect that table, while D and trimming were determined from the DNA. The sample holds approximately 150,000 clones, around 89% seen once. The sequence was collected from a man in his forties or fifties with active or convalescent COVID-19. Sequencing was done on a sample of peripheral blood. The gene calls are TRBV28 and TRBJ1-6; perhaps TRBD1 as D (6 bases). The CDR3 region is CASSSPLGASSPLHF. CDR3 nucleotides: TGTGCCAGCAGTTCCCCCTTGGGGGCTTCTTCACCCCTCCACTTT.